Listed here is a single T cell receptor (beta chain). Its antigen is unknown. Germline loops: CDR1 SGHTA, CDR2 FQGTGA. The CDR3 has 14 residues. The J segment lost 1 base and the V segment lost 5 bases, leaving 2 bases of the junction unmatched. The record originates from a study of cytomegalovirus exposure and HLA in healthy donors. General study results and limits: Follow-up analysis later connected one missense variant in DCLRE1C with trimming of TCR beta V- and J-genes. Among the sequence variants, a highly shared cluster was likely an artifact of sequencing. In a later analysis, compared with equally common non-associated chains, HLA-associated beta chains were more expanded.

PCR used 60 Vbeta primers and 13 Jbeta primers. Repertoires were generated with immunoSEQ multiplex PCR, while TCRdb's copy carries only in-frame clones and drops some. The sample records around 91,000 clones, just under 80% being singletons. The sample comprised PBMCs. This TCR was sampled from a male donor in good health and CMV-seropositive. This chain links TRBV7-3 with TRBJ2-7; the match to TRBD2 covers 10 bases. CDR3 protein: CASSPAGGSYEQYF. The DNA for the CDR3 is TGTGCCAGCAGCCCAGCGGGGGGGTCCTACGAGCAGTACTTC.